This T cell receptor (beta chain) was found in a study of CD8+ T cells in alopecia areata. Treatment described: oral pan-JAK inhibitor, 5-10 mg twice daily. Investigators isolated RNA and reverse transcribed it into cDNA to act as the sequencing template. Measured with immunoSEQ multiplex PCR; TCRdb has only the in-frame clones, and not every one. The table includes some 170,000 clones, about 61% detected once. Germline-derived CDR1 and CDR2 are SGHRS and YFSETQ. Trimming pared 4 bases from V and 8 bases from J, leaving 15 bases between. The CDR3 length is 13 residues. The chain uses TRBV5-1 and TRBJ1-1, with D uncertain. The receptor was isolated from a human donor with alopecia areata. Sequenced material: CD4+ T cells sorted from blood, taken at roughly week 55, from a patient treated with tofacitinib. The CDR3 loop reads CASSHTRAREAFF. Here the CDR3 DNA reads TGCGCCAGCAGCCACACAAGGGCGCGGGAAGCTTTCTTT.